The clone carrying this T cell receptor (beta chain) rates as medium-sized. The antigen remains undetermined. Individually, TCR cDNA molecules were each labelled with a unique molecular identifier. Each CDR3 protein is one row after TCRdb ran MiXCR on the 5' RACE reads. The data contain 10,000 or so distinct CDR3 sequences, roughly 12% of them singletons. These data originate in a study of spatial heterogeneity in lung cancer. The germline V gene has CDR1 GTSNPN and CDR2 SVGIG (reference sequence). This CDR3 has 14 amino acids. V lost 1 base, J lost 8 bases, and 8 bases stayed unmatched. Documented time point: sample taken at primary tumor resection. No cells were sorted before sequencing. The whole RNA sequenced was extracted from tumor, nontumor lung or frozen PBMC. Findings and caveats of the study: Tumor mutation count correlated with how many alpha and beta TCRs expanded intratumorally.

The sequenced sample was lung tumor tissue, obtained at surgery. This TCR was recovered from a male donor with early-stage non-small cell lung cancer. The chain links TRBV30 to TRBJ1-2; 9 bases line up with TRBD1. The chain's CDR3 is CAWSGGQGFRGYTF. The CDR3 bases are TGTGCCTGGAGTGGGGGACAGGGTTTCCGAGGCTACACCTTC. The full variable domain, completed using reference TRBV30 and TRBJ1-2, is SQTIHQWPATLVQPVGSPLSLECTVEGTSNPNLYWYRQAAGRGLQLLFYSVGIGQISSEVPQNLSASRPQDRQFILSSKKLLLSDSGFYLCAWSGGQGFRGYTFGSGTRLTVV.